The 19 T cell receptor beta chains listed next were all sequenced from one sample in a study of control samples from healthy donors and cancer patients (dated by TCRdb to the early 2020s). Library prep was done by the immunoSEQ multiplex PCR assay. The clones in this table, taken by TCRdb from immuneACCESS, are in-frame only. Not every clone is retained; where verified, under half of the shortfall comes from an unresolved V gene, and the cause of the rest is unknown. Present in this sample are almost 95,000 clones, approximately 90% of which were seen just once. The ten largest clones add up to about 4% of the sample. Specimen: blood. Every receptor here comes from a woman between 18 and 29 years old in good health.

V gene TRBV9 combines with J gene TRBJ1-2, with 9 bases fitting TRBD1. Germline loops: CDR1 SGDLS, CDR2 YYNGEE. Trimming at V came to 4 bases and at J to 4 bases, leaving 5 bases not matched to a gene. The CDR3 length is 14 residues. The CDR3 is CASSPGTGIYGYTF. As DNA, the CDR3 is TGTGCCAGCAGCCCCGGGACAGGGATCTATGGCTACACCTTC.

This clone was counted a single time. The genes are TRBV6-5 and TRBJ2-1; possibly TRBD1 for D (6 bases). The CDR3 is made up of 13 amino acids. From germline, CDR1 is MNHEY and CDR2 SVGAGI. V was pared by 7 bases and J by 5 bases, with 12 bases between. The CDR3 DNA sequence: TGTGCCAGCAACAGGGACAAAAACAATGAGCAGTTCTTC. This encodes CASNRDKNNEQFF.

The V and J genes are TRBV14 and TRBJ1-2; 9 nucleotides line up with TRBD1. Germline CDR1 is SGHDN and CDR2 is FVKESK. This CDR3 spans 16 amino acids. V was pared by 5 bases and J by 3 bases, with 10 bases of the junction left unmatched. The CDR3, as DNA: TGTGCCAGCAGCACAGGGGGCTTTACCCGCCACTATGGCTACACCTTC. It encodes CASSTGGFTRHYGYTF. Together with reference TRBV14 and TRBJ1-2, the CDR3 gives the full variable domain: EAGVTQFPSHSVIEKGQTVTLRCDPISGHDNLYWYRRVMGKEIKFLLHFVKESKQDESGMPNNRFLAERTGGTYSTLKVQPAELEDSGVYFCASSTGGFTRHYGYTFGSGTRLTVV.

V is TRBV5-1 and J is TRBJ2-3, with 7 positions matching TRBD2. The germline gives CDR1 SGHRS, CDR2 YFSETQ. With V trimmed by 1 base and J by 2 bases, 10 bases remained unmatched. There are 17 residues in the CDR3. The CDR3 loop reads CASSLTGDYPSTDTQYF. CDR3 sequence (DNA): TGCGCCAGCAGCTTGACCGGGGACTACCCCTCCACAGATACGCAGTATTTT. The variable domain in full, with the rest retrieved from reference TRBV5-1 and TRBJ2-3, is KAGVTQTPRYLIKTRGQQVTLSCSPISGHRSVSWYQQTPGQGLQFLFEYFSETQRNKGNFPGRFSGRQFSNSRSEMNVSTLELGDSALYLCASSLTGDYPSTDTQYFGPGTRLTVL.

This rearrangement joins TRBV3-1 (or the pseudogene TRBV3-2) to TRBJ2-1, with 9 nucleotides matching TRBD2. There are 16 residues in the CDR3. V dropped 4 bases and J dropped 10; count of bases not matched to a gene: 14. Germline CDR1 LGHDT, CDR2 YNNKEL (reference sequence). CDR3 bases: TGTGCCAGCAGCCCAGCCAGCGGGGGGTTATCAATCGAGCAGTTCTTC. Protein product: CASSPASGGLSIEQFF.

This clone was observed once. V gene TRBV12-3 or TRBV12-4 combines with J gene TRBJ1-5; D may be TRBD1 (6 bases). This CDR3 is 13 amino acids long. V dropped 5 bases and J dropped 4 bases, with 9 bases sitting between them. CDR3 region: CASSPQGNQPQHF. The CDR3 DNA is TGTGCCAGCAGTCCCCAGGGGAATCAGCCCCAGCATTTT.

The sample holds one count of this clone. The chain employs TRBV18 and TRBJ2-1; no definite D call. Germline V CDR1 and CDR2: KGHSH, LQKENI. The V end was cut by 0 bases, the J end by 4 bases, with 4 bases between. The CDR3 runs to 13 residues. This chain's CDR3 is CASSPPAYNEQFF. CDR3 DNA: TGTGCCAGCTCACCACCTGCGTACAATGAGCAGTTCTTC.

The chain combines TRBV7-2 with TRBJ2-3; TRBD1 matches at 8 bases. The CDR3 consists of 13 residues. Germline V gives CDR1 SGHTA, CDR2 FQGNSA. The V and J ends lost 4 bases and 3 bases, in that order; junction bases with no gene match: 0. This CDR3 reads CASSWDRTDTQYF. CDR3 in DNA: TGTGCCAGCAGCTGGGACAGGACAGATACGCAGTATTTT.

The chain employs TRBV7-9 and TRBJ2-1, with no clear D. The germline V gene encodes CDR1 SEHNR and CDR2 FQNEAQ (reference sequence). The CDR3 contains 17 residues. V shed 1 base and J shed 4 bases, with 17 bases lying between them. The CDR3 here is CASSLEYGRVRYNEQFF. The CDR3 DNA reads as TGTGCCAGCAGCTTAGAGTACGGTAGGGTCAGGTACAATGAGCAGTTCTTC. Complete variable domain (other parts from reference TRBV7-9 and TRBJ2-1): DTGVSQNPRHKITKRGQNVTFRCDPISEHNRLYWYRQTLGQGPEFLTYFQNEAQLEKSRLLSDRFSAERPKGSFSTLEIQRTEQGDSAMYLCASSLEYGRVRYNEQFFGPGTRLTVL.

V and J are TRBV2 and TRBJ1-5, with 7 nucleotides matching TRBD1. This CDR3 is 15 amino acids long. Germline assignment: CDR1 SNHLY and CDR2 FYNNEI. J gave up 1 base and V 6 bases, and 6 bases lay outside the gene matches. The CDR3 region has the DNA TGTGCCAGCAGGCCGACAGGGTTAAGCAATCAGCCCCAGCATTTT. Protein: CASRPTGLSNQPQHF.

This chain connects TRBV19 to TRBJ1-1; unclear D gene. Germline-derived CDR1 and CDR2 are LNHDA and SQIVND (reference sequence). The CDR3 length is 15 residues. The V end lost 8 bases, the J end lost 1 base, and 17 bases lay between the germline ends. This CDR3 reads CASRVLDVKNTEAFF. CDR3 sequence (DNA): TGTGCCAGTCGGGTCCTGGACGTTAAGAACACTGAAGCTTTCTTT.

The rearrangement links TRBV27 to TRBJ2-7, with 13 bases lining up with TRBD2. Germline-derived CDR1 and CDR2 are MNHEY and SMNVEV (reference sequence). The trim removed 6 bases at V and 2 bases at J, leaving 13 bases unmatched. This CDR3 is built from 18 residues. DNA of the CDR3: TGTGCCAGCAGCCGTAAGGCCGGGACTAGCGGGGAAACCTACGAGCAGTACTTC. It specifies CASSRKAGTSGETYEQYF.

This chain links TRBV9 with TRBJ2-7; 9 nucleotides line up with TRBD1. The CDR3 runs to 15 residues. V gave up 1 base and J gave up 3 bases; unmatched junction bases: 5. From germline, CDR1 is SGDLS and CDR2 YYNGEE. Here the CDR3 DNA reads TGTGCCAGCAGCGTAAAGTGGACAGGGGACTACGAGCAGTACTTC. It codes for CASSVKWTGDYEQYF. The full variable domain, its missing parts supplied by reference TRBV9 and TRBJ2-7, is DSGVTQTPKHLITATGQRVTLRCSPRSGDLSVYWYQQSLDQGLQFLIQYYNGEERAKGNILERFSAQQFPDLHSELNLSSLELGDSALYFCASSVKWTGDYEQYFGPGTRLTVT.

This clone appeared a single time. CDR3 residues: CATSRDNEQFF. As DNA, the CDR3 is TGTGCCACCAGCAGAGATAATGAGCAGTTCTTC. J is TRBJ2-1 and V is TRBV15; no clear D gene. The germline V gene encodes CDR1 LNHNV and CDR2 YYDKDF (reference sequence). The CDR3 contains 11 residues. V lost 0 bases, J lost 7 bases, and 1 base lay in between.

This clone was seen once. The CDR3 reads CASGLPTHPGAKSPLHF. CDR3 sequence (DNA): TGTGCTAGTGGCCTGCCTACTCATCCAGGGGCGAAGTCACCCCTCCACTTT. The rearrangement links TRBV12-5 to TRBJ1-6; a possible D gene is TRBD1 (6 bases). The V gene's germline CDR1 is LGHNT and CDR2 FRNRAP. The V gene lost 6 bases and the J gene lost 10 bases, with 25 bases spanning the gap. CDR3 size: 17 residues.

The genes are TRBV13 and TRBJ2-2; 9 nucleotides agree with TRBD1. CDR3 size: 15 residues. With V trimmed by 6 bases and J by 1 base, 3 bases remained unmatched. Germline lookup yields CDR1 PRHDT and CDR2 FYEKMQ (reference sequence). CDR3 in amino acids: CASRETGGNTGELFF. DNA of the CDR3: TGTGCCAGCAGGGAGACAGGGGGGAACACCGGGGAGCTGTTTTTT.

The chain carries TRBV9 and TRBJ1-5; no firm D call. The length of the CDR3 is 15 residues. V was shortened by 4 bases and J by 3 bases, with 14 bases between the two germline ends. CDR1 is SGDLS and CDR2 is YYNGEE in the germline V gene. The CDR3 region is CASSQDGKFNQPQHF. In DNA form, the CDR3 reads TGTGCCAGCAGCCAGGACGGGAAATTCAATCAGCCCCAGCATTTT.

The gene calls are TRBV4-1 and TRBJ2-5; no reliable D call. There are 15 residues in the CDR3. CDR1 is MGHRA and CDR2 is YSYEKL in the germline V gene. Trimming left V 0 bases short and J 7 bases short, with 15 bases between. This CDR3 is CASSQDRSAARTQYF. The CDR3 DNA reads TGCGCCAGCAGCCAAGATCGTTCGGCAGCGCGGACCCAGTACTTC.

This rearrangement joins TRBV6-6 to TRBJ2-3; D gene ambiguous. The germline gives CDR1 MNHNY, CDR2 SVGAGI (reference sequence). The V end lost 4 bases, the J end lost 8 bases, and 13 bases lay between the germline ends. The CDR3 totals 13 residues. This CDR3 reads CASSSDRVATQYF. CDR3 bases: TGTGCCAGCAGTTCCGACCGGGTGGCTACGCAGTATTTT.